This T cell receptor beta chain was captured by sequencing in a study of T cells in Graves' hyperthyroidism and ophthalmopathy. Many counts were recorded for this clonotype. Its antigen remains unknown. Study outcomes and limitations: The model made its ophthalmopathy prediction, and onset followed a median around 6.5 months later.

Each 10 ml fresh peripheral blood draw supplied the PBMCs. The TCR beta CDR3 regions underwent amplification using RNA transcripts as the source. In the first-round RT-PCR of the TCR CDR3, the HTBI primer set was used. Via MiXCR, TCRdb re-called the multiplex PCR reads, giving one row per CDR3 protein. The sample gives under 200,000 distinct CDR3 sequences, 9.4% of which show up once; approximately 20% is in the top ten. After removal of 2 bases from V and 4 bases from J, the junction contained 7 bases not matched to a gene. The CDR3 is 16 amino acids. Germline CDR1 reads LNHDA; CDR2 reads SQIVND (reference sequence).

The clonotype was recovered from a young woman with Graves' hyperthyroidism that later progressed to Graves' ophthalmopathy. This sequence joins TRBV19 and TRBJ2-1, with TRBD2 matching over 8 bases. Sequenced material: blood. The CDR3 here is CASSISTSGKYNEQFF. Written as DNA, the CDR3 is TGTGCCAGTAGTATAAGCACTAGCGGAAAGTACAATGAGCAGTTCTTC.